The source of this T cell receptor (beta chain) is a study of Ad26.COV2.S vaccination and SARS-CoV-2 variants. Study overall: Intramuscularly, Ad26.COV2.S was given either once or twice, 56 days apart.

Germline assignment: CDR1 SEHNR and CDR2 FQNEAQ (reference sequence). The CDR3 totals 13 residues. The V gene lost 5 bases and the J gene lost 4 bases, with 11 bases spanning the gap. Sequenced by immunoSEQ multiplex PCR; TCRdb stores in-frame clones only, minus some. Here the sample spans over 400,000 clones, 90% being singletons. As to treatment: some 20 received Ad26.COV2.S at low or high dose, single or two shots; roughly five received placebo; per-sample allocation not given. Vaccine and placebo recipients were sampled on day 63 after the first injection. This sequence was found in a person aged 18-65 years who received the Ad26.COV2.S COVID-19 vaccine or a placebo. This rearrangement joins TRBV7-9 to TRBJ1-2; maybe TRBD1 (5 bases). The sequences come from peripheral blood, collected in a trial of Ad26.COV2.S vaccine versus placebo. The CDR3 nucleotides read TGTGCCAGCAGCCGCGGGACGGGCTATGGCTACACCTTC. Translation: CASSRGTGYGYTF.